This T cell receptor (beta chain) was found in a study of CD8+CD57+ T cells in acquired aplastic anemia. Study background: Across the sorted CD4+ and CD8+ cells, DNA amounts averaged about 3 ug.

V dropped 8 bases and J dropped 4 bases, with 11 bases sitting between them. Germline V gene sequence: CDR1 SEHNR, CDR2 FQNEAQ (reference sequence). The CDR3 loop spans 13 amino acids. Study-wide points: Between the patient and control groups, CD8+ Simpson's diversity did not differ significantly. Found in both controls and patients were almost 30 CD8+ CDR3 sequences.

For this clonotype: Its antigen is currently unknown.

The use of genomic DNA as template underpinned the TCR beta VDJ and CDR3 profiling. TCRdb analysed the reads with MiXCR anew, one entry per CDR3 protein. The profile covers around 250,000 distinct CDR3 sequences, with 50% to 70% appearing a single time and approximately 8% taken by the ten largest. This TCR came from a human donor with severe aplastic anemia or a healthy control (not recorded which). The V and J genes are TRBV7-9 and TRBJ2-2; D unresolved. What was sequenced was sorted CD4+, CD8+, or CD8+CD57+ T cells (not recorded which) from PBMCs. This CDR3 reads CASSPPATGELFF. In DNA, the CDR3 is TGTGCCAGCTCACCACCCGCCACCGGGGAGCTGTTTTTT.